This T cell receptor (beta chain) was documented in a study of CD4 and CD8 cells across lung adenocarcinoma regions. The patients had localized lung adenocarcinoma, a non-small cell subtype. J lost 6 bases, V lost 6 bases, and 8 bases had no gene match. CDR3 length: 14 amino acids. Germline V gives CDR1 MNHNS, CDR2 SASEGT. This clonotype has only a few counts. MiXCR, applied by TCRdb to the PCR reads, yields one record per CDR3 protein. The sample shows some 11,000 distinct CDR3 sequences, around half of them seen only once. This receptor was taken from a male donor with lung adenocarcinoma. The CD4 and CD8 labels of this study may be unreliable. The sample consisted of CD4+ T cells from the center of a lung tumor. The chain joins TRBV6-1 to TRBJ1-2, with 9 bases that match TRBD1. As DNA, the CDR3 is TGTGCCAGCAGACAGGGACAGGGTTTAAATGGCTACACCTTC. Protein sequence: CASRQGQGLNGYTF.